This T cell receptor beta chain is drawn from a study of prognosis after radiotherapy for stage I lung cancer. Trimming left V 7 bases short and J 6 bases short, with 19 bases between. Germline CDR1 reads MNHEY; CDR2 reads SVGEGT. This CDR3 region has 16 residues. Amplification of TCR beta CDR3 from genomic DNA used two-round multiplex PCR. Primers specific to each TRBV and TRBJ gene drove first-round PCR. TCRdb reanalysed the multiplex PCR reads using MiXCR and keeps one entry per CDR3 protein. The sample records under 20,000 distinct CDR3 sequences, over 40% being singletons. For this clonotype: A much bigger clone sits one base away, suggesting this may be a read error. Lacking the conserved final phenylalanine or tryptophan, this CDR3 likely reflects a read error.

This receptor was taken from a donor aged 50 or older with non-small cell lung cancer. The chain uses TRBV6-2 or TRBV6-3 and TRBJ1-6; D gene unclear. The material sequenced was PBMCs, taken before or after stereotactic body radiation therapy (not recorded which). The CDR3 DNA sequence: TGTGCCAGCAATACCTACCGCGCAACTAGTAATTCACCCCTCCACTTA. It encodes CASNTYRATSNSPLHL.